Following are 8 T cell receptor beta chains from one sample sequenced in a study of T cells expressing NK-cell markers (dated by TCRdb to about 2020). Libraries were made using 5' RACE. For sequencing, an Illumina HiSeq 2000 was employed. TCRdb reprocessed the reads, reporting each CDR3 protein sequence once and no DNA. This sample's table has entries for roughly 150,000 distinct CDR3 sequences. The biggest ten clones account for 18% of the sample. The sequenced sample consisted of blood T cells: a sorted CD56 or NKG2C T cell subset, CD4+ or CD8+ T cells, or bulk PBMC T cells (not recorded which). The receptors come from a woman aged 18 to 75 in good health.

The chain recombines TRBV3-1 with TRBJ1-5; the D call from TCRdb, TRBD1, cannot be confirmed without DNA. The CDR3 totals 14 residues. Looked up from germline, CDR1 is LGHDT and CDR2 is YNNKEL (reference sequence). The chain's CDR3 is CASSQVAGGQPQHF. The variable domain in full, with the rest retrieved from reference TRBV3-1 and TRBJ1-5, is DTAVSQTPKYLVTQMGNDKSIKCEQNLGHDTMYWYKQDSKKFLKIMFSYNNKELIINETVPNRFSPKSPDKAHLNLHINSLELGDSAVYFCASSQVAGGQPQHFGDGTRLSIL.

CDR3 residues: CSASAHGEFNYGYTF. This chain uses TRBV20-1 with TRBJ1-2. Looked up from germline, CDR1 is DFQATT and CDR2 is SNEGSKA (reference sequence). This CDR3 contains 15 residues.

The V gene is TRBV25-1, the J gene TRBJ2-7; TCRdb's D call, TRBD2, is unchecked because there is no DNA. Germline values: CDR1 MGHDK, CDR2 SYGVNS. The CDR3 runs to 16 residues. The chain's CDR3 is CASSEGLASPYYEQYF.

This chain connects TRBV2 to TRBJ2-1; TCRdb selects TRBD2, and the lack of DNA leaves this call unchecked. The germline CDR1 and CDR2 sequences are SNHLY and FYNNEI. The CDR3 consists of 15 residues. CDR3 amino acids: CASSRSGGSYNEQFF.

This chain uses TRBV11-1 with TRBJ2-1; the TCRdb D gene call, TRBD1, has no DNA to confirm it. The CDR3 has 15 residues. The V gene's germline CDR1 is SGHAT and CDR2 FQDESV (reference sequence). The CDR3 protein is CASSSGAPDYNEQFF.

The CDR3 spells CASGLAGGELNIQYF. The chain uses TRBV7-2 and TRBJ2-4; lacking DNA, the TRBD2 call made by TCRdb goes unchecked. CDR1 and CDR2 (germline): SGHTA, FQGNSA. The CDR3 runs 15 residues.

The chain carries TRBV15 and TRBJ1-4; TCRdb returns TRBD1, unconfirmable since there is no DNA. CDR1 LNHNV and CDR2 YYDKDF come from the germline V gene (reference sequence). CDR3 length equals 14 residues. CDR3 sequence: CATSRGDSNEKLFF.

The gene calls are TRBV10-3 and TRBJ1-1; TCRdb designates TRBD1, a call that cannot be tested without DNA. This CDR3 spans 14 amino acids. CDR1 ENHRY and CDR2 SYGVKD come from the germline V gene. CDR3 in amino acids: CAISPQGAGTEAFF.